Below, 30 T cell receptor beta chains from the same sample are listed, as sequenced in a study of shared clonotypes between healthy human individuals. Generated by immunoSEQ multiplex PCR, the TCRdb table keeps only in-frame clones and is missing some. Of about 640,000 clones in the sample, 60% to 80% were seen once. Material for sequencing was memory CD4+ T cells sorted from blood. Subset specified: CD45RA-negative fraction. The origin of the receptors is a woman in her thirties in good health.

With respect to this clone: Other DNA variants within this sample encode the same CDR3. V is TRBV7-7 and J is TRBJ2-1; TRBD2 is a possible D gene (5 bases). This CDR3 is built from 13 residues. V lost 0 bases and J 5 bases, leaving 5 bases between the germline ends. Germline V gene lookup returns CDR1 SSHAT and CDR2 FNYEAQ (reference sequence). CDR3 amino acids: CASSLAEDNEQFF. The CDR3 coding sequence is TGTGCCAGCAGCTTAGCGGAGGACAATGAGCAGTTCTTC.

The chain recombines TRBV7-9 with TRBJ2-1, with 10 bases matching TRBD2. This CDR3 has 17 amino acids. CDR1 is SEHNR and CDR2 is FQNEAQ in the germline V gene (reference sequence). Unmatched junction bases numbered 8, after V lost 4 bases and J lost 2 bases. The CDR3 sequence: CASSSRGLAVAYNEQFF. Written as DNA, the CDR3 is TGTGCCAGCAGCTCCAGAGGACTAGCGGTCGCCTACAATGAGCAGTTCTTC.

The chain couples TRBV18 to TRBJ1-3; D is ambiguous. CDR1 is KGHSH, CDR2 LQKENI, per germline. CDR3 length: 12 residues. V was cut by 4 bases and J by 2 bases, with 3 bases left in between. CDR3 DNA sequence: TGTGCCAGCTCACTACCTGGAAACACCATATATTTT. It codes for CASSLPGNTIYF. The full variable domain, in which reference TRBV18 and TRBJ1-3 provide the parts outside the CDR3, is NAGVMQNPRHLVRRRGQEARLRCSPMKGHSHVYWYRQLPEEGLKFMVYLQKENIIDESGMPKERFSAEFPKEGPSILRIQQVVRGDSAAYFCASSLPGNTIYFGEGSWLTVV.

The chain's CDR3 is CASTDQGFHEQYF. The CDR3 DNA reads as TGTGCCAGCACAGATCAGGGGTTCCACGAGCAGTACTTC. V usage is TRBV2 and J usage is TRBJ2-7; possible D gene TRBD1, 6 bases. Germline V gives CDR1 SNHLY, CDR2 FYNNEI. The V gene lost 7 bases and the J gene lost 5 bases, with 15 bases spanning the gap. The CDR3 loop spans 13 amino acids.

CDR3 in amino acids: CASREASGRGTQYF. CDR3 coding DNA: TGTGCCAGCAGGGAGGCTAGCGGGAGAGGGACCCAGTACTTC. This rearrangement joins TRBV28 to TRBJ2-5, with TRBD2 matching 10 bases. The CDR3 runs to 14 residues. Germline V gene lookup returns CDR1 MDHEN and CDR2 SYDVKM. The junction had 8 bases not matched to a gene; V was cut back by 6 bases and J by 7 bases.

This chain links TRBV6-1 with TRBJ2-7; 9 bases fit TRBD1. V shed 11 bases, J shed 2 bases, and the junction held 10 bases outside the gene matches. Germline V gene sequence: CDR1 MNHNS, CDR2 SASEGT. CDR3 length: 14 amino acids. The CDR3 DNA is TGTGCCGTCCTTCGAGGGACAGGGACCTACGAGCAGTACTTC. Translating gives CAVLRGTGTYEQYF.

The J gene is TRBJ2-5, the V gene TRBV28; TRBD1 or TRBD2 may be the D gene (7 bases each). The germline V gene has CDR1 MDHEN and CDR2 SYDVKM. With 3 bases removed from V and 5 bases from J, the gap between germline ends came to 13 bases. The CDR3 sequence is 14 residues long. CDR3 region: CASSFRGGIETQYF. Here the CDR3 DNA reads TGTGCCAGCAGTTTCAGGGGGGGGATCGAGACCCAGTACTTC.

The rearrangement joins TRBV19 to TRBJ1-5; a possible D gene is TRBD1 (5 bases). CDR1 and CDR2 (germline): LNHDA, SQIVND (reference sequence). The CDR3 runs to 15 residues. Trimming took 5 bases from V and 8 from J, leaving 19 bases between them. CDR3 residues: CASSGVGALGEPQHF. The CDR3 region has the DNA TGTGCCAGTAGTGGGGTCGGGGCCCTTGGGGAGCCCCAGCATTTT.

In its sample, this clone was seen a few times. The genes are TRBV7-7 and TRBJ2-1, with a weak D call TRBD2 (5 bases). The V end was cut by 5 bases, the J end by 5 bases, with 10 bases between. CDR1 is SSHAT and CDR2 is FNYEAQ in the germline V gene (reference sequence). This CDR3 has 13 amino acids. CDR3 residues: CASSPGLDNEQFF. In DNA, the CDR3 is TGTGCCAGCAGCCCTGGACTTGACAATGAGCAGTTCTTC.

The rearrangement links TRBV5-1 to TRBJ2-4; D is unresolved. CDR1 is SGHRS, CDR2 YFSETQ, per germline. V dropped 1 base and J dropped 2 bases, with 7 bases sitting between them. CDR3 length: 14 amino acids. CDR3: CASSLLGSKNIQYF. CDR3 nucleotides: TGCGCCAGCAGCTTGCTGGGATCCAAAAACATTCAGTACTTC.

This chain connects TRBV6-6 to TRBJ2-7; no firm D call. The length of the CDR3 is 14 residues. Between the trimmed V and J ends, which lost 5 bases and 0 bases, there was a span of 11 bases. Germline values: CDR1 MNHNY, CDR2 SVGAGI (reference sequence). The CDR3 DNA reads as TGTGCCAGCAGTCGTTCCCTAGACTCCTACGAGCAGTACTTC. Protein: CASSRSLDSYEQYF.

This clone was seen once. The chain is built from TRBV28 and TRBJ2-5; TRBD1 is a possible D gene (6 bases). Germline-derived CDR1 and CDR2 are MDHEN and SYDVKM. This CDR3 spans 15 amino acids. V was pared by 9 bases and J by 5 bases, with 22 bases between. The CDR3 coding sequence is TGTGCCAGGGAGCCTGACAGGCCCCGTTGGGAGACCCAGTACTTC. This gives the protein CAREPDRPRWETQYF.

This clone was seen a few times. The rearrangement joins TRBV6-1 to TRBJ1-2; no definite D call. In germline, CDR1 is MNHNS, CDR2 SASEGT. V lost 8 bases, J lost 1 base, and 5 bases lay in between. The CDR3 runs 11 residues. CDR3 sequence: CASGLNYGYTF. The DNA of the CDR3 is TGTGCCAGCGGTCTTAACTATGGCTACACCTTC.

This chain uses TRBV29-1 with TRBJ2-2; TRBD2 is a possible D gene (5 bases). The CDR3 has 14 amino acids. V lost 4 bases to trimming and J lost 5 bases, with 14 bases between them. The germline gives CDR1 SQVTM, CDR2 ANQGSEA. The CDR3 loop reads CSVGSSPPTGELFF. CDR3 nucleotides: TGCAGCGTTGGGTCTAGCCCCCCGACCGGGGAGCTGTTTTTT.

On this clone: Other DNA sequences in this sample translate to the same CDR3. The chain couples TRBV18 to TRBJ1-2; 7 bases are shared with TRBD1. CDR1 is KGHSH and CDR2 is LQKENI in the germline V gene. V shed 1 base and J 2 bases; nucleotides not matched to a gene: 1. The CDR3 consists of 14 residues. CDR3: CASSPQGANYGYTF. CDR3 nucleotide sequence: TGTGCCAGCTCACCACAGGGGGCGAACTATGGCTACACCTTC.

The rearrangement links TRBV5-1 to TRBJ2-7, with 10 bases aligning to TRBD1. The CDR3 covers 15 residues. Per germline, CDR1 SGHRS and CDR2 YFSETQ. V lost 4 bases, J lost 4 bases, and 8 bases stayed unmatched. The CDR3 spells CASSPRQGARYEQYF. For the CDR3, the DNA is TGCGCCAGCAGCCCGAGACAGGGGGCGCGGTACGAGCAGTACTTC.

The V gene is TRBV5-1, the J gene TRBJ2-7; D gene uncertain. V lost 2 bases to trimming and J lost 0 bases, with 9 bases between them. The CDR3 contains 14 residues. In germline, CDR1 is SGHRS, CDR2 YFSETQ. The CDR3 sequence: CASSFAGTSYEQYF. DNA for the CDR3: TGCGCCAGCAGCTTTGCAGGAACCTCCTACGAGCAGTACTTC.

The rearrangement links TRBV4-2 to TRBJ2-2; D gene unclear. Germline V gene lookup returns CDR1 LGHNA and CDR2 YNFKEQ. Trimming took 0 bases from V and 0 from J, leaving 20 bases between them. The CDR3 length is 20 residues. The CDR3 reads CASSQDLLRGGDSNTGELFF. The DNA for the CDR3 is TGTGCCAGCAGCCAAGATTTGCTCCGAGGTGGAGATTCGAACACCGGGGAGCTGTTTTTT.

The CDR3: CASSSLGGRESGYTF. The CDR3 DNA sequence: TGTGCCAGCAGCTCGCTTGGGGGCAGGGAAAGTGGCTACACCTTC. This rearrangement joins TRBV5-4 to TRBJ1-2; D perhaps matches TRBD1 (6 bases). Deletions cut 3 bases from V and 7 bases from J, with 19 bases between. The CDR3 is made up of 15 amino acids. CDR1 is SGHNT, CDR2 YYREEE, per germline (reference sequence).

The CDR3 loop is CASSPDEFRGEQYF. CDR3 coding DNA: TGTGCCAGCAGCCCAGACGAGTTTAGGGGCGAGCAGTACTTC. The genes are TRBV7-3 and TRBJ2-7; D may be TRBD1 (5 bases). Deletions cut 5 bases from V and 6 bases from J, with 17 bases between. The CDR3 contains 14 residues. Germline V gene lookup returns CDR1 SGHTA and CDR2 FQGTGA.

CDR3 in DNA: TGTGCCAGCAGTCCGCCGTGGGGGAGCAATCAGCCCCAGCATTTT. Protein product: CASSPPWGSNQPQHF. The chain uses TRBV28 and TRBJ1-5; TRBD1 might be the D (5 bases). The CDR3 totals 15 residues. The germline V and J ends were trimmed by 5 bases and 1 base, with 12 bases remaining between them. Germline lookup yields CDR1 MDHEN and CDR2 SYDVKM. Combining the CDR3 with reference TRBV28 and TRBJ1-5 gives the whole variable domain DVKVTQSSRYLVKRTGEKVFLECVQDMDHENMFWYRQDPGLGLRLIYFSYDVKMKEKGDIPEGYSVSREKKERFSLILESASTNQTSMYLCASSPPWGSNQPQHFGDGTRLSIL.

The rearrangement uses TRBV5-5 and TRBJ2-7; 7 nucleotides line up with TRBD1. The V gene's germline CDR1 is SGHKS and CDR2 YYEKEE (reference sequence). V lost 2 bases and J lost 1; bases outside the gene matches: 3. The CDR3 loop spans 14 amino acids. The CDR3 loop reads CASSLTRGSYEQYF. The DNA for the CDR3 is TGTGCCAGCAGCTTAACCAGGGGGTCCTACGAGCAGTACTTC.

The chain links TRBV25-1 to TRBJ2-7, with 8 positions matching TRBD1. V was clipped by 4 bases and J by 4 bases; unmatched bases: 9. The germline CDR1 and CDR2 sequences are MGHDK and SYGVNS. The length of the CDR3 is 15 residues. CDR3 residues: CASSGQGSLTYEQYF. DNA for the CDR3: TGTGCCAGCAGTGGACAGGGGTCCCTAACTTACGAGCAGTACTTC.

The genes are TRBV7-5 and TRBJ2-7. TRBV7-5 is annotated as a pseudogene. CDR3 length equals 10 residues. For the CDR3, the DNA is TGTGTCAGAAGCTTCTACGAGCAGTACTTC. This codes for CVRSFYEQYF.

This clone has a handful of counts. The V call is TRBV19, the J call TRBJ2-2, with D possibly being TRBD2 (5 bases). V was clipped by 7 bases and J by 2 bases, with 11 bases between them. This CDR3 is 14 amino acids long. Per germline, CDR1 LNHDA and CDR2 SQIVND (reference sequence). The CDR3 region is CASTYGINTGELFF. The DNA of the CDR3 is TGTGCCAGTACGTACGGGATTAACACCGGGGAGCTGTTTTTT. The complete variable domain, with remaining parts taken from reference TRBV19 and TRBJ2-2, reads DGGITQSPKYLFRKEGQNVTLSCEQNLNHDAMYWYRQDPGQGLRLIYYSQIVNDFQKGDIAEGYSVSREKKESFPLTVTSAQKNPTAFYLCASTYGINTGELFFGEGSRLTVL.

About this clone itself: This could be a read error, since a much larger clone is one nucleotide away. This chain connects TRBV7-3 to TRBJ1-1; D is possibly TRBD1 (6 bases). Germline CDR1 is SGHTA and CDR2 is FQGTGA. This CDR3 spans 15 amino acids. As DNA, the CDR3 is TGTGCCAGCAGCTTAACCCCTGGGTGGGACACTGAAACTTTCTTT. The encoded protein is CASSLTPGWDTETFF. The full variable domain, its missing parts supplied by reference TRBV7-3 and TRBJ1-1, is GAGVSQTPSNKVTEKGKYVELRCDPISGHTALYWYRQSLGQGPEFLIYFQGTGAADDSGLPNDRFFAVRPEGSVSTLKIQRTERGDSAVYLCASSLTPGWDTETFFGQGTRLTVV.

The chain recombines TRBV5-1 with TRBJ2-1, with 8 bases identical to TRBD1. Germline-derived CDR1 and CDR2 are SGHRS and YFSETQ. The CDR3 loop spans 18 amino acids. V lost 4 bases, J lost 1 base, and 13 bases stayed unmatched. The CDR3: CASSPYLRQGLSYNEQFF. In nucleotides, the CDR3 is TGCGCCAGCAGCCCCTACCTCAGACAGGGGCTATCCTACAATGAGCAGTTCTTC.

The J gene is TRBJ2-4, the V gene TRBV5-1; 12 nucleotides align to TRBD2. The germline CDR1 and CDR2 sequences are SGHRS and YFSETQ. CDR3 size: 15 residues. The J segment lost 5 bases and the V segment lost 0 bases, leaving 0 bases of the junction unmatched. This chain's CDR3 is CASSLGLAGENIQYF. The CDR3, as DNA: TGCGCCAGCAGCTTGGGACTAGCGGGGGAAAACATTCAGTACTTC.

This sequence joins TRBV2 and TRBJ1-1; weak D call: TRBD1 (6 bases). The germline V and J ends were trimmed by 7 bases and 4 bases, with 19 bases remaining between them. Germline values: CDR1 SNHLY, CDR2 FYNNEI. The CDR3 sequence is 15 residues long. The CDR3 DNA follows: TGTGCCAGCACATGGGGGGGCGGGTTGAGCACTGAAGCTTTCTTT. Its translation: CASTWGGGLSTEAFF. Using reference TRBV2 and TRBJ1-1 for the parts outside the CDR3, the full variable domain is EPEVTQTPSHQVTQMGQEVILRCVPISNHLYFYWYRQILGQKVEFLVSFYNNEISEKSEIFDDQFSVERPDGSNFTLKIRSTKLEDSAMYFCASTWGGGLSTEAFFGQGTRLTVV.

The V call is TRBV2, the J call TRBJ1-1; TRBD1 is a possible D gene (6 bases). The CDR3 is 14 amino acids. V shed 6 bases and J shed 0 bases, with 11 bases lying between them. Germline loops: CDR1 SNHLY, CDR2 FYNNEI. CDR3 amino acids: CASRWGPVNTEAFF. CDR3 nucleotides: TGTGCCAGCAGGTGGGGGCCCGTGAACACTGAAGCTTTCTTT. Looking up the rest from reference TRBV2 and TRBJ1-1 gives the full variable domain: EPEVTQTPSHQVTQMGQEVILRCVPISNHLYFYWYRQILGQKVEFLVSFYNNEISEKSEIFDDQFSVERPDGSNFTLKIRSTKLEDSAMYFCASRWGPVNTEAFFGQGTRLTVV.